A single T cell receptor (beta chain) is shown here with its context. This CDR3 comprises 13 residues. The trim removed 4 bases at V and 9 bases at J, leaving 6 bases unmatched. From germline, CDR1 is MNHNS and CDR2 SASEGT. The sample comes from a study of technical replicates of blood from a handful of donors. The repertoire was sequenced with immunoSEQ multiplex PCR; TCRdb's copy has only in-frame clones and lacks some. Altogether 30,000 to 40,000 clones are present, more than 90% being singletons, with the ten largest covering around 3.9%. J is TRBJ2-1 and V is TRBV6-1; 7 bases line up with TRBD2. Sequenced: PBMCs. The receptor was isolated from a human donor in good health. Some clones in this sample may be carry-over from other donors' samples. The CDR3 sequence: CASSGGGLGEQFF. The DNA of the CDR3 is TGTGCCAGCAGTGGGGGAGGGCTTGGTGAGCAGTTCTTC.